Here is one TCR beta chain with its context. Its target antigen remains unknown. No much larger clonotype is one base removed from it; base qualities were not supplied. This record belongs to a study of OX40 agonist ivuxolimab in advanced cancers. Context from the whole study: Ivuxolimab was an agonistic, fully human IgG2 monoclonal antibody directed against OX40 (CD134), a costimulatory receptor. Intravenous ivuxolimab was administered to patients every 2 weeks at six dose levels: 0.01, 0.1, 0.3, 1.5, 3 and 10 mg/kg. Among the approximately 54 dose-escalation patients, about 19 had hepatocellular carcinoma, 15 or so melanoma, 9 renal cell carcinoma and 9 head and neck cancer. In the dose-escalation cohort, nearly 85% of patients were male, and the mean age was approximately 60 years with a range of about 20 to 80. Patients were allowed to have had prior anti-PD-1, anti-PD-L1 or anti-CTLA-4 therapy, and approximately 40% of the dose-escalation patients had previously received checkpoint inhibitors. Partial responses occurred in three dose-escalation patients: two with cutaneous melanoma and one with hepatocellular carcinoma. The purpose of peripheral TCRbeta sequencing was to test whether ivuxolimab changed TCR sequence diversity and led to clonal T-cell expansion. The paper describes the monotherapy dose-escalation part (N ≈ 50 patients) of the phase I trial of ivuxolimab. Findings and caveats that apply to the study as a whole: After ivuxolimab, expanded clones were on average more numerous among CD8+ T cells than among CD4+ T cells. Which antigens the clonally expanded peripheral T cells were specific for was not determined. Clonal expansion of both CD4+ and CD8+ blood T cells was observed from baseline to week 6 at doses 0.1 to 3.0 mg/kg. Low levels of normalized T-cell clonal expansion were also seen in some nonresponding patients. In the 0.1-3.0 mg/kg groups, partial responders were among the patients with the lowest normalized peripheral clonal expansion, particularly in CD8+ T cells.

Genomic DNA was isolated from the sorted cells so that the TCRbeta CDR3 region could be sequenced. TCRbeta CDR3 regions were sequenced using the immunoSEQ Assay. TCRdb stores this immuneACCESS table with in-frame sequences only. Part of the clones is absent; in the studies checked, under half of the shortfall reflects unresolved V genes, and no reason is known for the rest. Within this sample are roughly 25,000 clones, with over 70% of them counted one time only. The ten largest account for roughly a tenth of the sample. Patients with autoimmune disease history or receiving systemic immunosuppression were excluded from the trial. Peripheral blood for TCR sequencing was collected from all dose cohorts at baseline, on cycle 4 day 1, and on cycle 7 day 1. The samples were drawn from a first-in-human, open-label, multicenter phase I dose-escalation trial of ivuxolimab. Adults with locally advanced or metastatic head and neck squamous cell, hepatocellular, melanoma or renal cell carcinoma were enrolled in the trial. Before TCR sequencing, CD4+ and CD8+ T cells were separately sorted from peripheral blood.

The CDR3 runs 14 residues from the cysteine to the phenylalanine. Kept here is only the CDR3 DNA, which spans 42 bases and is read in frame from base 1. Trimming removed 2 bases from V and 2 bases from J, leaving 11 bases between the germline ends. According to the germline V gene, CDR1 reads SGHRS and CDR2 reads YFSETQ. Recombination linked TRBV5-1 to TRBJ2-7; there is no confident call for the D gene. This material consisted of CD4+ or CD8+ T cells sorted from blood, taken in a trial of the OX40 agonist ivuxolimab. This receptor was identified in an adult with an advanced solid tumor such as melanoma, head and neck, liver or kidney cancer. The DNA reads TGCGCCAGCAGCTTTTACTCCGGCACCTACGAGCAGTACTTC. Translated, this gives CASSFYSGTYEQYF.